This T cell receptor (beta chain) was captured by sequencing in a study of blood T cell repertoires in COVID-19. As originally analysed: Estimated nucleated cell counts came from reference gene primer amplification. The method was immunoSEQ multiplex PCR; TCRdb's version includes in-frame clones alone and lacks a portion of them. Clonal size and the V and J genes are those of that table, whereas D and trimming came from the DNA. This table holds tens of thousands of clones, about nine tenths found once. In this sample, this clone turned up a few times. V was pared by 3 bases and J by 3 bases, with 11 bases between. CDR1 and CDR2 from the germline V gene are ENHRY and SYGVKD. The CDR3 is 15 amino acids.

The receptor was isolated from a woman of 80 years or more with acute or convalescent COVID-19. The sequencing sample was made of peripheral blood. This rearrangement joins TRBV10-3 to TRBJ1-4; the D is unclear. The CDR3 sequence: CAISDSPAANEKLFF. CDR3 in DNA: TGTGCCATCAGTGACTCGCCTGCGGCTAATGAAAAACTGTTTTTT.